These 5 T cell receptor beta chains were all obtained from the same sample, sequenced in a study of blood T cell repertoires in COVID-19. Assay: immunoSEQ multiplex PCR; the TCRdb copy retains only in-frame clones and omits some. The table lists 350,000 to 450,000 clones, roughly 90% of them singletons. Source material: peripheral blood. These receptor sequences come from a middle-aged woman with COVID-19, enrolled during active disease.

This chain joins TRBV29-1 and TRBJ2-7, with D possibly matching TRBD2 (5 bases). Trimming left V 0 bases short and J 0 bases short, with 9 bases between. The V gene's germline CDR1 is SQVTM and CDR2 ANQGSEA. The CDR3 loop spans 14 amino acids. CDR3: CSVEDEAASYEQYF. In DNA form, the CDR3 reads TGCAGCGTTGAAGATGAAGCGGCCTCCTACGAGCAGTACTTC.

The chain combines TRBV27 with TRBJ1-1, with 7 bases fitting TRBD1. The CDR3 covers 17 residues. Looked up from germline, CDR1 is MNHEY and CDR2 is SMNVEV (reference sequence). Unmatched junction bases numbered 13, after V lost 5 bases and J lost 1 base. The CDR3 region is CASSPITGDRPNTEAFF. In DNA, the CDR3 is TGTGCCAGCAGTCCCATTACAGGGGACCGTCCGAACACTGAAGCTTTCTTT.

The gene calls are TRBV5-1 and TRBJ2-5, with D uncertain. The CDR3 is made up of 13 amino acids. V was pared by 2 bases and J by 2 bases, with 7 bases between. Germline CDR1 reads SGHRS; CDR2 reads YFSETQ. CDR3 region: CASSLQLQETQYF. The CDR3 nucleotides read TGCGCCAGCAGCTTACAGCTTCAAGAGACCCAGTACTTC.

This rearrangement joins TRBV4-3 to TRBJ1-2; a possible D gene is TRBD1 (6 bases). V lost 0 bases, J lost 0 bases, and 14 bases lay in between. The CDR3 runs to 17 residues. The germline CDR1 and CDR2 sequences are LGHNA and YSLEER. The CDR3, as DNA: TGCGCCAGCAGCCAAGAAACAGGGACCTTAGCTAACTATGGCTACACCTTC. Residues: CASSQETGTLANYGYTF.

The chain has TRBV6-2 or TRBV6-3 and TRBJ1-5; 7 nucleotides align to TRBD1. Trimming removed 2 bases from V and 4 bases from J; junction bases left unmatched: 5. Germline CDR1 is MNHEY and CDR2 is SVGEGT. This CDR3 has 15 amino acids. CDR3 residues: CASSYVQGLNQPQHF. CDR3 bases: TGTGCCAGCAGTTACGTACAGGGGCTTAATCAGCCCCAGCATTTT.